One sample yielded the 6 T cell receptor beta chains listed below, sequenced in a study of cytomegalovirus exposure and HLA in healthy donors. 13 Jbeta primers and 60 Vbeta primers were used for the PCR. The method was immunoSEQ multiplex PCR; TCRdb's version includes in-frame clones alone and lacks a portion of them. The table has approximately 190,000 clones, around 75% seen once; the top ten hold approximately 1.8%. Material for sequencing was PBMCs. The receptors stem from a woman aged 25 to 45 in good health and CMV-seronegative.

The V call is TRBV7-2, the J call TRBJ1-2; D not resolved. The germline V gene has CDR1 SGHTA and CDR2 FQGNSA. The CDR3 contains 13 residues. V was trimmed by 5 bases and J by 6 bases, leaving 13 bases between them. CDR3 in amino acids: CASSAGKPNGYTF. The DNA of the CDR3 is TGTGCCAGCAGCGCCGGGAAACCTAATGGCTACACCTTC. Looking up the rest from reference TRBV7-2 and TRBJ1-2 gives the full variable domain: GAGVSQSPSNKVTEKGKDVELRCDPISGHTALYWYRQSLGQGLEFLIYFQGNSAPDKSGLPSDRFSAERTGGSVSTLTIQRTQQEDSAVYLCASSAGKPNGYTFGSGTRLTVV.

The chain uses TRBV5-1 and TRBJ2-2; 11 bases are shared with TRBD2. Germline V CDR1 and CDR2: SGHRS, YFSETQ. CDR3 length equals 17 residues. The V and J ends lost 4 bases and 2 bases, in that order; junction bases with no gene match: 7. Here the CDR3 reads CASSKLAGGPNTGELFF. CDR3 bases: TGCGCCAGCAGCAAATTAGCGGGGGGGCCAAACACCGGGGAGCTGTTTTTT.

The chain links TRBV7-2 to TRBJ2-1; a weak D match, TRBD2 (5 bases). Germline CDR1 and CDR2: SGHTA and FQGNSA. V was shortened by 10 bases and J by 0 bases, with 16 bases between the two germline ends. The length of the CDR3 is 15 residues. The CDR3 sequence: CATSPRGSSYNEQFF. The CDR3 DNA is TGTGCCACAAGCCCACGGGGTAGCTCCTACAATGAGCAGTTCTTC.

The chain recombines TRBV21-1 with TRBJ1-4; the DNA was not compared with TRBD1, the D call given in the table. TRBV21-1 is tagged as a pseudogene. This CDR3 is 16 amino acids long. CDR3 loop: CASSTPQGFTNEKLFF. Written as DNA, the CDR3 is TGTGCCAGCAGCACCCCGCAGGGGTTCACTAATGAAAAACTGTTTTTT.

The chain combines TRBV5-6 with TRBJ2-3; 8 bases align to TRBD1. This CDR3 is built from 16 residues. Germline CDR1 and CDR2: SGHDT and YYEEEE. The V and J ends lost 4 bases and 2 bases, in that order; junction bases with no gene match: 9. CDR3 coding DNA: TGTGCCAGCAGCGTGGCCCGGGACAGGCTCACAGATACGCAGTATTTT. It encodes CASSVARDRLTDTQYF.

The V call is TRBV25-1, the J call TRBJ2-1; D is possibly TRBD2 (5 bases). Germline V gene sequence: CDR1 MGHDK, CDR2 SYGVNS. The CDR3 totals 12 residues. Trimming shortened V by 6 bases and J by 3 bases, and 6 bases separated the two germline ends. CDR3: CASSGDYNEQFF. The CDR3 DNA sequence: TGTGCCAGCAGCGGGGACTACAATGAGCAGTTCTTC. Full variable domain (outside the CDR3, taken from reference TRBV25-1 and TRBJ2-1): EADIYQTPRYLVIGTGKKITLECSQTMGHDKMYWYQQDPGMELHLIHYSYGVNSTEKGDLSSESTVSRIRTEHFPLTLESARPSHTSQYLCASSGDYNEQFFGPGTRLTVL.